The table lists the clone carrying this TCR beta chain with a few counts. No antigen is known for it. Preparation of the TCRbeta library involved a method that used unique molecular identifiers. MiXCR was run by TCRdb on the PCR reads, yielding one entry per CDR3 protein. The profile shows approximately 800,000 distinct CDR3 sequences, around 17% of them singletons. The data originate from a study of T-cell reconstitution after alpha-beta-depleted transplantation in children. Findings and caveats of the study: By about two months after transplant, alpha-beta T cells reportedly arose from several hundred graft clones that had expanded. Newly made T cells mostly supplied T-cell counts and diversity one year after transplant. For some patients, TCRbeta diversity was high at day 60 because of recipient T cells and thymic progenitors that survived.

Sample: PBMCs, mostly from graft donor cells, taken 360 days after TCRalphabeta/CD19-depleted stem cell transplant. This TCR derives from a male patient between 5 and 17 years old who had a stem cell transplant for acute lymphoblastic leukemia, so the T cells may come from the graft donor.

In DNA form, the CDR3 reads TGTGCCAGCAGCTTCGGGGAGAGTGAGCAGTTCTTC. Translated: CASSFGESEQFF. V is TRBV7-7 and J is TRBJ2-1, with TRBD2 as a possible D gene (5 bases). The CDR3 extends over 12 amino acids. V lost 3 bases, J lost 9 bases, and 9 bases lay in between. From germline, CDR1 is SSHAT and CDR2 FNYEAQ (reference sequence).